A selection of T cell receptor beta chains follows, all from one sample in a study of blood T cell repertoires in COVID-19. The table came from immunoSEQ multiplex PCR; TCRdb's copy has only in-frame clones and leaves some out. The repertoire holds a few hundred thousand clones, with around 84% as singletons. Source material: PBMCs or T cells enriched from blood (not recorded which). The receptors stem from a man in his thirties or forties who had recovered from COVID-19. CDR3s include the opening cysteine and the closing phenylalanine or tryptophan. D genes are given only for firm matches. The listing skips clone size in some rows; elsewhere it reads once, few, many or a size class.

v_call	j_call	d_call	clone_size	cdr3_nt	cdr3_aa
TRBV5-1	TRBJ2-1	NA	NA	TGCGCCAGCAGCTTGGGTCCGAATCTATACAATGAGCAGTTCTTC	CASSLGPNLYNEQFF
TRBV27	TRBJ1-3	NA	once	TGTGCCAGCATCCCGACCGCGGGGCCCCAAATTTTTTTT	CASIPTAGPQIFF
TRBV5-1	TRBJ1-2	TRBD1	NA	TGCGCCAGCAGCCCGACAGGGGACCCATATGGCTACACCTTC	CASSPTGDPYGYTF
TRBV5-1	TRBJ2-1	TRBD2	NA	TGCGCCAGCAGCTATCTAGCGGGAGGCTACAATGAGCAGTTCTTC	CASSYLAGGYNEQFF
TRBV5-8	TRBJ1-2	NA	NA	TGTGCCAGCAGCCCCCGTGGGGCCCTAAGGGGCTATGGCTACACCTTC	CASSPRGALRGYGYTF
TRBV10-1	TRBJ1-1	NA	NA	TGCGCCAGCAGTGAGTGGCAGGCGAACACTGAAGCTTTCTTT	CASSEWQANTEAFF
TRBV11-2	TRBJ2-7	TRBD2	NA	TGTGCCAGCAGCCCGGTGGGCACTAAGCGGGGGGACTACGAGCAGTACTTC	CASSPVGTKRGDYEQYF
TRBV18	TRBJ1-1	NA	NA	TGTGCCAGCTCACCACGACACTCAGACACGAACACTGAAGCTTTCTTT	CASSPRHSDTNTEAFF
TRBV29-1	TRBJ2-7	TRBD2	NA	TGCAGCGTTGGGGACGGGTCGGGGGGTCGGCAGTACTTC	CSVGDGSGGRQYF
TRBV6-5	TRBJ1-2	NA	NA	TGTGCCAGCAGTTACGCCCCGTGGGGAGCTAACTATGGCTACACCTTC	CASSYAPWGANYGYTF
TRBV28	TRBJ1-1	NA	NA	TGTGCCAGCAGTTCCCCAGGTTCCAGGACACTGGGCACTGAAGCTTTCTTT	CASSSPGSRTLGTEAFF
TRBV19	TRBJ2-4	NA	NA	TGTGCCAGTAGTATAGATCACGGGGGGCTGAGGAACATTCAGTACTTC	CASSIDHGGLRNIQYF
TRBV6-1	TRBJ2-7	NA	NA	TGTGCCAGCAGTGAATCCCCGACAGGTCTAAACTACGAGCAGTACTTC	CASSESPTGLNYEQYF
TRBV11-2	TRBJ1-5	NA	NA	TGTGCCAGCAGCTTAGACCCAGGCAATCAGCCCCAGCATTTT	CASSLDPGNQPQHF
TRBV5-1	TRBJ2-2	NA	NA	TGCGCCAGCAGCTTGCTCCAGACAGTAAACACCGGGGAGCTGTTTTTT	CASSLLQTVNTGELFF
TRBV30	TRBJ2-3	TRBD2	NA	TGTGCCTGGAGCGGGGGGGCCTGGCAAGATACGCAGTATTTT	CAWSGGAWQDTQYF
TRBV24-1	TRBJ1-1	NA	NA	TGTGCCACCAGAGACCCTCGACAGCCGAACACTGAAGCTTTCTTT	CATRDPRQPNTEAFF
TRBV6-6	TRBJ2-2	NA	NA	TGTGCCAGCAGTAGCACGGGAGTTAGTAGGGGGGAGCTGTTTTTT	CASSSTGVSRGELFF
TRBV7-2	TRBJ2-1	NA	NA	TGTGCCAGCAGCCGCCGGAGCGGGTGGGGCTCCTACAATGAGCAGTTCTTC	CASSRRSGWGSYNEQFF
TRBV6-4	TRBJ1-1	NA	NA	TGTGCCAGCAGTGACTCATGGGGCGGGGACACTGAAGCTTTCTTT	CASSDSWGGDTEAFF
TRBV9	TRBJ2-5	NA	NA	TGTGCCAGCAGCGTATGGGACACCCAAGAGACCCAGTACTTC	CASSVWDTQETQYF
TRBV7-2	TRBJ1-3	TRBD1	NA	TGTGCCAGCAGCTTAGCCACCCCGACAGGGTGGAACACCATATATTTT	CASSLATPTGWNTIYF
TRBV11-2	TRBJ2-7	TRBD1	NA	TGTGCCAGCAGCTTAGGGGGACAGGGGAACGAGCAGTACTTC	CASSLGGQGNEQYF
TRBV7-9	TRBJ2-2	TRBD2	NA	TGTGCCAGCAGCCCCCGGGGGGATTCGAACACCGGGGAGCTGTTTTTT	CASSPRGDSNTGELFF
TRBV3-1/TRBV3-2	TRBJ1-1	TRBD1	NA	TGTGCCAGCAGCCAACTCCGGGACAGGGGGGGCACTGAAGCTTTCTTT	CASSQLRDRGGTEAFF
TRBV25-1	TRBJ1-1	NA	NA	TGTGCCAGCAGTACCGCGGGGGAAAGGGGAGGAAGCGCTGAAGCTTTCTTT	CASSTAGERGGSAEAFF
TRBV7-6	TRBJ2-7	NA	NA	TGTGCCAGCAGCTTAGCAGGGGACGAGCAGTACTTC	CASSLAGDEQYF
TRBV28	TRBJ2-3	NA	NA	TGTGCCAGCAGTTCCAGGGGAAGCACAGATACGCAGTATTTT	CASSSRGSTDTQYF
TRBV11-2	TRBJ2-1	TRBD2	NA	TGTGCCAGCAGCCCGGGACTAGCGATTAATGAGCAGTTCTTC	CASSPGLAINEQFF
TRBV9	TRBJ2-2	TRBD2	NA	TGTGCCAGCAGCGTAGAGTCCGCGGGAGGAGCTACCGGGGAGCTGTTTTTT	CASSVESAGGATGELFF
TRBV28	TRBJ2-7	NA	once	TGTGCCAGCAGCTCCCCCCCAGGCCAAGCCTACGAGCAGTACTTC	CASSSPPGQAYEQYF
TRBV20-1	TRBJ1-1	NA	once	TGCAGTGCTAGACGCGACACTGAAGCTTTCTTT	CSARRDTEAFF
TRBV18	TRBJ2-3	NA	NA	TGTGCCAGCTCACCACCAGGGCGGGCAGATACGCAGTATTTT	CASSPPGRADTQYF
TRBV29-1	TRBJ1-4	NA	NA	TGCAGCGTTGAACAGGGGAGAAAAGAAAAACTGTTTTTT	CSVEQGRKEKLFF
TRBV18	TRBJ1-1	NA	few	TGTGCCAGCTTAACCACGAGGGAGAACACTGAAGCTTTCTTT	CASLTTRENTEAFF
TRBV19	TRBJ2-1	TRBD2	NA	TGTGCCAGTAGTATAGGTGGGACTAGCCTCAATGAGCAGTTCTTC	CASSIGGTSLNEQFF
TRBV15	TRBJ2-7	NA	NA	TGTGCCACCAGCAGAGATCTGGCCGGAGCCTACGAGCAGTACTTC	CATSRDLAGAYEQYF
TRBV28	TRBJ1-6	NA	NA	TGTGCCAGCAGAGTCAAGGGGGACTATAATTCACCCCTCCACTTT	CASRVKGDYNSPLHF
TRBV4-1	TRBJ1-1	TRBD1	NA	TGCGCCAGCAGCCAGGCTACAGGGGGAGGGACTGAAGCTTTCTTT	CASSQATGGGTEAFF